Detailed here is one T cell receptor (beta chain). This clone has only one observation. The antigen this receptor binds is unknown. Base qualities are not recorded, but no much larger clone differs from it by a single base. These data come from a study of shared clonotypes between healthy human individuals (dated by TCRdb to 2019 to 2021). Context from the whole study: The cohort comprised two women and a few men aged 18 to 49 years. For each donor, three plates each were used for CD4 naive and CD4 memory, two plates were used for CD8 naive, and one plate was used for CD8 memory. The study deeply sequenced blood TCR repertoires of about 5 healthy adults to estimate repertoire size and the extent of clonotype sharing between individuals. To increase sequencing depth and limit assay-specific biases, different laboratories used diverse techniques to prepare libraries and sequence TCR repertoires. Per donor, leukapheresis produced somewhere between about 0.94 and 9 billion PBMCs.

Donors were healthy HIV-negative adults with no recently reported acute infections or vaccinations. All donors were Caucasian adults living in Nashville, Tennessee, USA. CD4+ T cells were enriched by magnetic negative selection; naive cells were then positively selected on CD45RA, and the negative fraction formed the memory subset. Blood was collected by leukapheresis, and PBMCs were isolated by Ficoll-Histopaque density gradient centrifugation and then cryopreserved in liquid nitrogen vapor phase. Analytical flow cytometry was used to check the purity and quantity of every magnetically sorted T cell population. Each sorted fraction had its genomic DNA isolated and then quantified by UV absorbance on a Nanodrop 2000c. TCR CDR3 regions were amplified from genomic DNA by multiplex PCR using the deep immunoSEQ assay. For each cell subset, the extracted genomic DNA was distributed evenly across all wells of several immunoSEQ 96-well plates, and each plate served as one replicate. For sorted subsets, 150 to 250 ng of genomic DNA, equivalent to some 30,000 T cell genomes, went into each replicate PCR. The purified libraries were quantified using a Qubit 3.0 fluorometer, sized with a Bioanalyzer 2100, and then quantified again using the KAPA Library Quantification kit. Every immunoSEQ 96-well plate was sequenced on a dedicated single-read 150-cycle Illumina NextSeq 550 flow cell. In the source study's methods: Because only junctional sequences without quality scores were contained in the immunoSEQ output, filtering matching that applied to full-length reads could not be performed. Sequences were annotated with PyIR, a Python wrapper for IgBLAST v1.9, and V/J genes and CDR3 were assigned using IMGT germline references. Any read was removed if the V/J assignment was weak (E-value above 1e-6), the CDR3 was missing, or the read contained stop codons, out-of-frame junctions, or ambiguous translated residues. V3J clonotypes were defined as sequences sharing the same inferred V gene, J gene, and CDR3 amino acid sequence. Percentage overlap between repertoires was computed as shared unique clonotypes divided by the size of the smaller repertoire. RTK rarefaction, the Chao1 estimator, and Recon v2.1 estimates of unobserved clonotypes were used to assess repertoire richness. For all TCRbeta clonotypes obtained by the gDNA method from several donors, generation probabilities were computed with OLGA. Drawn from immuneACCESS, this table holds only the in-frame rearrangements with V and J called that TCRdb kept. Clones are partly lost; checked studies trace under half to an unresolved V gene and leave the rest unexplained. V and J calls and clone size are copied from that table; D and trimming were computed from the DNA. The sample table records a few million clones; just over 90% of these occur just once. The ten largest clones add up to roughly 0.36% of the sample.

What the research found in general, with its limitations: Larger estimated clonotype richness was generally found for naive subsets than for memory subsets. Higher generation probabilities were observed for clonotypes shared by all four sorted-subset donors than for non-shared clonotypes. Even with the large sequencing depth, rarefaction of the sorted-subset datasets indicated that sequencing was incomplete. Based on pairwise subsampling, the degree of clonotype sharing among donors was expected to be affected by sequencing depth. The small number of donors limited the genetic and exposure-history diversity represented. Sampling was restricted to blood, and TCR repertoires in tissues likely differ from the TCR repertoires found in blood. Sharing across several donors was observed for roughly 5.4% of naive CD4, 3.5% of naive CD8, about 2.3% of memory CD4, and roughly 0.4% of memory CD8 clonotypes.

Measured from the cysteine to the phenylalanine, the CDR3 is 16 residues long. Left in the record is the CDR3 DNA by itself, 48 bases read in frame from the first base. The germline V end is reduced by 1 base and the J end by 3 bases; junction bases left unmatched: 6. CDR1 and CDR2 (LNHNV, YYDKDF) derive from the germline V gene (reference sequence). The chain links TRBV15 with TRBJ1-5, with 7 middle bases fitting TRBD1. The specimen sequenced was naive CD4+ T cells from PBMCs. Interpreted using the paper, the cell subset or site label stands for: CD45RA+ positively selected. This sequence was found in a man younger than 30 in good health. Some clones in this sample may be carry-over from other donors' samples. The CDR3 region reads CATSRGDRDVNQPQHF. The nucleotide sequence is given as TGTGCCACCAGCAGAGGTGACAGGGATGTCAATCAGCCCCAGCATTTT.